These 10 T cell receptor beta chains came from one sample sequenced in a study of T-cell reconstitution after alpha-beta-depleted transplantation in children. The library targeted TCRbeta and was prepared with unique molecular identifiers. A single record per CDR3 protein comes from TCRdb applying MiXCR to the PCR reads. Here the sample spans some 260,000 distinct CDR3 sequences, roughly a quarter being singletons. This specimen consisted of PBMCs, mostly from graft donor cells, obtained 360 days after TCRalphabeta/CD19-depleted stem cell transplant. The receptors stem from a female patient aged 2 to 10 who had a stem cell transplant for congenital amegakaryocytic thrombocytopenia, so the T cells may come from the graft donor.

This clonotype has more than one count but fewer than ten. The rearrangement uses TRBV28 and TRBJ2-7; D remains unclear. Germline CDR1 and CDR2: MDHEN and SYDVKM. Deletions cut 5 bases from V and 4 bases from J, with 15 bases between. This CDR3 has 14 amino acids. The CDR3 loop reads CASSLQYGRYEQYF. The CDR3 DNA reads TGTGCCAGCAGTCTCCAGTACGGGCGGTACGAGCAGTACTTC.

This clonotype was observed at least ten times. This chain links TRBV12-3 or TRBV12-4 with TRBJ2-1; 9 bases are a match to TRBD2. After removal of 9 bases from V and 5 bases from J, the junction contained 8 bases not matched to a gene. This CDR3 region has 14 residues. CDR3 sequence reads: CASAGTSIHNEQFF. The CDR3, as DNA: TGTGCCAGTGCCGGGACTAGCATCCACAATGAGCAGTTCTTC.

The J gene is TRBJ2-1, the V gene TRBV10-3; perhaps TRBD2 as D (5 bases). The CDR3 covers 12 residues. The germline V gene has CDR1 ENHRY and CDR2 SYGVKD. V was trimmed by 4 bases and J by 9 bases, leaving 10 bases between them. In DNA, the CDR3 is TGTGCCATCAGTGTCGGGGATAGTGAGCAGTTCTTC. Residues: CAISVGDSEQFF.

This clonotype was counted at least ten times. The V gene is TRBV4-1, the J gene TRBJ1-1; TRBD1 matches at 8 bases. The CDR3 is 15 residues long. Germline V gene lookup returns CDR1 MGHRA and CDR2 YSYEKL. V lost 5 bases to trimming and J lost 4 bases; unmatched junction nucleotides: 9. The CDR3 loop reads CASSEPDRDATEAFF. In nucleotides, the CDR3 is TGCGCCAGCAGCGAACCGGACAGGGACGCCACTGAAGCTTTCTTT.

The rearrangement uses TRBV4-1 and TRBJ1-2; maybe TRBD1 (5 bases). Germline loops: CDR1 MGHRA, CDR2 YSYEKL. Deletions cut 4 bases from V and 4 bases from J, with 13 bases between. This CDR3 comprises 14 residues. The CDR3 region has the DNA TGCGCCAGCAGCCTACAGACGGGGACCTATGGCTACACCTTC. Translation: CASSLQTGTYGYTF.

The CDR3, as DNA: TGTGCCAGCAGACCCCGCACGGCGGACGCTGGAAACACCATATATTTT. It is translated as CASRPRTADAGNTIYF. The J gene is TRBJ1-3, the V gene TRBV7-9; D is unclear. Germline V gives CDR1 SEHNR, CDR2 FQNEAQ (reference sequence). The V gene lost 6 bases and the J gene lost 2 bases, with 17 bases spanning the gap. The CDR3 has 16 amino acids.

The sample holds a few counts of this clonotype. The rearrangement uses TRBV4-3 and TRBJ1-1, with TRBD1 matching over 7 bases. The CDR3 has 13 residues. The germline CDR1 and CDR2 sequences are LGHNA and YSLEER. V was pared by 4 bases and J by 6 bases, with 5 bases of the junction left unmatched. The CDR3 DNA follows: TGCGCCAGCAGCCGGAGCAGGGGGTCTGAAGCTTTCTTT. Translation: CASSRSRGSEAFF.

This clonotype has just a few counts. This chain joins TRBV4-1 and TRBJ2-1, with D possibly called TRBD1 or TRBD2 (5 bases each). Trimming pared 5 bases from V and 2 bases from J, leaving 13 bases between. The CDR3 sequence is 15 residues long. Germline V lookup: CDR1 MGHRA, CDR2 YSYEKL. CDR3 bases: TGCGCCAGCAGCTATCGGGACGGAACCTACAATGAGCAGTTCTTC. This gives the protein CASSYRDGTYNEQFF.

The rearrangement joins TRBV7-2 to TRBJ2-7; TRBD2 matches 7 bases. This CDR3 has 15 amino acids. The J segment lost 3 bases and the V segment lost 5 bases, leaving 10 bases of the junction unmatched. Germline lookup yields CDR1 SGHTA and CDR2 FQGNSA. CDR3 bases: TGTGCCAGCAGCACCGGGGGGTCGGGTTACTACGAGCAGTACTTC. Protein sequence: CASSTGGSGYYEQYF.

The J gene is TRBJ2-7, the V gene TRBV20-1, with D possibly TRBD2 on 6 matching bases. This CDR3 is built from 12 residues. From germline, CDR1 is DFQATT and CDR2 SNEGSKA (reference sequence). Trimming shortened V by 3 bases and J by 5 bases, and 11 bases separated the two germline ends. The CDR3 DNA is TGCAGTGCTAGCGGGAGTGACGACGAGCAGTACTTC. Its protein is CSASGSDDEQYF.